This T cell receptor beta chain derives from a study of T cell responses to AZD1222 COVID-19 vaccine. Study-level information: It was second doses at about 4 or about 12 weeks that were pooled.

The CDR3 runs 14 residues. The V end was cut by 1 base, the J end by 3 bases, with 10 bases between. CDR1 is MNHEY, CDR2 SMNVEV, per germline (reference sequence). Concerning this clone: No antigen is known for it.

Study findings and constraints: Regions 160-218 and 743-854 dominated among vaccine-associated CD4 TCRs spanning spike. Clonal diversity was possibly underestimated, and white British individuals and females predominated among donors.

Produced via immunoSEQ multiplex PCR; TCRdb's table is partial and in-frame only. The sample lists some 120,000 clones, roughly 88% occurring once. The V call is TRBV27, the J call TRBJ2-7; perhaps TRBD1 as D (6 bases). The source is an adult in good health. The input for sequencing was peripheral blood, taken on day 0 of AZD1222 vaccination. The CDR3 sequence: CASSLFRGGYEQYF. In DNA form, the CDR3 reads TGTGCCAGCAGTTTATTCAGGGGTGGCTACGAGCAGTACTTC.